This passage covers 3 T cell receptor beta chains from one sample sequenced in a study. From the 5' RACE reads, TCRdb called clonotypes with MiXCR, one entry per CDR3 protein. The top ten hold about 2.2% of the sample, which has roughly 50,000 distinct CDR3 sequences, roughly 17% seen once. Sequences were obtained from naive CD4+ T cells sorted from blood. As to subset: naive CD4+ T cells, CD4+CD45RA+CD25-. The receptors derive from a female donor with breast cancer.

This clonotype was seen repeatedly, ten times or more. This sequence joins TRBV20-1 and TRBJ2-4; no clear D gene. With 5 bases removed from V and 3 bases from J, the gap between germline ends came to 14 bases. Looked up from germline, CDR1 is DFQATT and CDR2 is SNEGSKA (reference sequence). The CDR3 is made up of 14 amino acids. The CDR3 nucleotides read TGCAGTGCTCGTAACTGGCAGGACAAAAACATTCAGTACTTC. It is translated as CSARNWQDKNIQYF.

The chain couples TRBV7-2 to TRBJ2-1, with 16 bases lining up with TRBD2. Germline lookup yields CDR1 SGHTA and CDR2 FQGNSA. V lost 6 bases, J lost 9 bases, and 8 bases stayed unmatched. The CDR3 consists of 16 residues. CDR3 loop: CASRAPGLAGGSEQFF. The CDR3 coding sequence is TGTGCCAGCAGAGCGCCGGGACTAGCGGGAGGGAGTGAGCAGTTCTTC.

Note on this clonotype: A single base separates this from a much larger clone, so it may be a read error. The CDR3 reads CASSQALGRGNGANVLTF. In DNA, the CDR3 is TGCGCCAGCAGCCAAGCCCTCGGCAGGGGCAATGGGGCCAACGTCCTGACTTTC. The V call is TRBV4-3, the J call TRBJ2-6, with a possible D match to TRBD1 (6 bases). Germline assignment: CDR1 LGHNA and CDR2 YSLEER. The CDR3 extends over 18 amino acids. V lost 1 base and J lost 3, with 16 bases in between.